This TCR beta chain emerged from a study of response to subunit inactivated influenza vaccine. Regarding this clonotype: What it binds is unknown.

Study-wide results and caveats: Only a handful of new T cells, the authors suggested, are recruited with each seasonal influenza vaccination.

CDR3 length: 17 residues. Germline CDR1 reads LGHNA; CDR2 reads YSLEER. The V end lost 0 bases, the J end lost 3 bases, and 17 bases lay between the germline ends. TCRdb re-called the RT-PCR reads with MiXCR, one entry per CDR3 protein. The top ten clones hold roughly a tenth of a sample with under 850,000 distinct CDR3 sequences, under 20% of them seen once. The source was PBMCs from blood, collected roughly 5 days after vaccination. The chain uses TRBV4-3 and TRBJ1-1; D is ambiguous. This receptor was identified in a man in his fifties who received an inactivated influenza vaccine. The CDR3 loop is CASSQERRNTFYTEAFF. The DNA for the CDR3 is TGCGCCAGCAGCCAAGAAAGGAGGAACACTTTTTACACTGAAGCTTTCTTT.